Below are 20 T cell receptor beta chains sequenced from a single sample in a study of blood T cell repertoires in COVID-19. Generated by immunoSEQ multiplex PCR, the TCRdb table keeps only in-frame clones and is missing some. The sample shows about 220,000 clones, around 82% of them seen only once. The sequencing input was peripheral blood. The receptors stem from a woman aged 65 to 85 with acute or convalescent COVID-19.

J is TRBJ2-3 and V is TRBV4-3; 9 nucleotides line up with TRBD2. CDR1 and CDR2 from the germline V gene are LGHNA and YSLEER. This CDR3 has 16 residues. Losses at the gene ends were 1 base for V and 4 bases for J; bases not matched to a gene: 6. The CDR3 loop reads CASSQVWRGGADTQYF. The DNA of the CDR3 is TGCGCCAGCAGCCAAGTCTGGCGGGGGGGCGCAGATACGCAGTATTTT.

The chain combines TRBV7-3 with TRBJ2-7; 8 bases align to TRBD1. Germline V gene data show CDR1 as SGHTA and CDR2 as FQGTGA. The CDR3 runs to 17 residues. With 1 base clipped from V and 3 bases from J, the junction kept 11 bases outside the gene matches. DNA of the CDR3: TGTGCCAGCAGCTTAAACCCCCCACATACAGGGGGCTACGAGCAGTACTTC. It is translated as CASSLNPPHTGGYEQYF. Looking up the rest from reference TRBV7-3 and TRBJ2-7 gives the full variable domain: GAGVSQTPSNKVTEKGKYVELRCDPISGHTALYWYRQSLGQGPEFLIYFQGTGAADDSGLPNDRFFAVRPEGSVSTLKIQRTERGDSAVYLCASSLNPPHTGGYEQYFGPGTRLTVT.

The V call is TRBV25-1, the J call TRBJ2-1; 8 bases match TRBD2. The V gene's germline CDR1 is MGHDK and CDR2 SYGVNS. The CDR3 is 16 residues long. V was pared by 2 bases and J by 3 bases, with 6 bases of the junction left unmatched. This chain's CDR3 is CASSEPGSGVYNEQFF. The CDR3 DNA reads TGTGCCAGCAGTGAACCCGGTAGCGGGGTCTACAATGAGCAGTTCTTC.

This clone was seen only a few times. J is TRBJ1-2 and V is TRBV6-5, with 8 bases aligning to TRBD1. Germline values: CDR1 MNHEY, CDR2 SVGAGI. With V trimmed by 5 bases and J by 3 bases, 2 bases remained unmatched. The CDR3 runs to 13 residues. The CDR3 spells CASSQGADYGYTF. The CDR3 coding sequence is TGTGCCAGCAGTCAGGGGGCTGACTATGGCTACACCTTC.

Comments on this clone: The same CDR3 can be traced to other DNA sequences in this sample. The rearrangement links TRBV5-1 to TRBJ2-3, with TRBD2 matching 7 bases. Germline lookup yields CDR1 SGHRS and CDR2 YFSETQ. This CDR3 region has 15 residues. Unmatched junction bases numbered 3, after V lost 0 bases and J lost 2 bases. CDR3 nucleotide sequence: TGCGCCAGCAGCTTGGCCGGGGGGTCCACAGATACGCAGTATTTT. Protein: CASSLAGGSTDTQYF.

This clone occurred once. The chain joins TRBV6-5 to TRBJ2-5; TRBD2 is a possible D gene (6 bases). With 7 bases removed from V and 7 bases from J, the gap between germline ends came to 16 bases. The CDR3 extends over 13 amino acids. Germline values: CDR1 MNHEY, CDR2 SVGAGI. CDR3 amino acids: CASTGAGQGTQYF. DNA of the CDR3: TGTGCCAGCACCGGGGCGGGGCAGGGGACCCAGTACTTC.

The chain uses TRBV11-2 and TRBJ2-1, with 14 positions matching TRBD2. The CDR3 is 17 amino acids. CDR1 and CDR2 (germline): SGHAT, FQNNGV. J lost 4 bases, V lost 3 bases, and 5 bases had no gene match. CDR3 residues: CASSLTSGGAAYNEQFF. The CDR3 DNA reads TGTGCCAGCAGCTTGACTAGCGGGGGGGCAGCATACAATGAGCAGTTCTTC.

This clone has more than one count but fewer than ten. The chain employs TRBV5-5 and TRBJ1-1; 7 bases are a match to TRBD1. Germline CDR1 and CDR2: SGHKS and YYEKEE (reference sequence). The V and J ends lost 4 bases and 1 base, in that order; junction bases with no gene match: 10. The CDR3 is made up of 16 amino acids. The CDR3: CASSLRQGFGNTEAFF. The CDR3 DNA sequence: TGTGCCAGCAGCCTACGACAGGGATTCGGGAACACTGAAGCTTTCTTT.

The rearrangement joins TRBV2 to TRBJ1-2, with D unresolved. V was trimmed by 3 bases and J by 6 bases, leaving 11 bases between them. The CDR3 is 13 amino acids. Germline values: CDR1 SNHLY, CDR2 FYNNEI. The CDR3 region has the DNA TGTGCCAGCAGTGAGGGCCGTGAGAATGGCTACACCTTC. Translated: CASSEGRENGYTF. Full variable domain (remainder filled in from reference TRBV2 and TRBJ1-2): EPEVTQTPSHQVTQMGQEVILRCVPISNHLYFYWYRQILGQKVEFLVSFYNNEISEKSEIFDDQFSVERPDGSNFTLKIRSTKLEDSAMYFCASSEGRENGYTFGSGTRLTVV.

CDR3 coding DNA: TGTGCCAGCAGCCAAGACCAGGGGGCAAGCTATGGCTACACCTTC. Residues: CASSQDQGASYGYTF. The chain is built from TRBV3-1 (or the pseudogene TRBV3-2) and TRBJ1-2; TRBD1 aligns across 8 bases. This CDR3 is built from 15 residues. Trimming removed 0 bases from V and 4 bases from J; junction bases left unmatched: 4. From germline, CDR1 is LGHDT and CDR2 YNNKEL (reference sequence).

The chain joins TRBV6-2 or TRBV6-3 to TRBJ2-4; D might be TRBD2 (7 bases). V shed 0 bases and J shed 9 bases, with 15 bases lying between them. The germline CDR1 and CDR2 sequences are MNHEY and SVGEGT. This CDR3 has 15 residues. CDR3 sequence (DNA): TGTGCCAGCAGTTACTCGAGGGGGGGCTACGGCATTCAGTACTTC. Amino acids: CASSYSRGGYGIQYF.

This clone was detected a few times. The CDR3 region is CASSPLPGQGAMFEQYF. CDR3 nucleotides: TGTGCCAGCTCACCTCTGCCGGGACAGGGGGCAATGTTCGAGCAGTACTTC. The chain uses TRBV18 and TRBJ2-7, with TRBD1 identical over 12 bases. Germline CDR1 is KGHSH and CDR2 is LQKENI. V trimming: 3 bases; J trimming: 6 bases; junction bases outside the gene matches: 12. This CDR3 has 17 residues.

The rearrangement uses TRBV19 and TRBJ2-1; possible D gene TRBD1, 6 bases. Germline-derived CDR1 and CDR2 are LNHDA and SQIVND (reference sequence). This CDR3 spans 15 amino acids. V lost 3 bases and J 0 bases, leaving 9 bases between the germline ends. Written as DNA, the CDR3 is TGTGCCAGTAGTATCTCGACAGGCTCCTACAATGAGCAGTTCTTC. Its protein product is CASSISTGSYNEQFF.

This clone occurred a few times. The chain has TRBV7-2 and TRBJ1-4; 7 nucleotides match TRBD1. The trim removed 1 base at V and 2 bases at J, leaving 4 bases unmatched. Germline values: CDR1 SGHTA, CDR2 FQGNSA. There are 16 residues in the CDR3. The CDR3 DNA reads as TGTGCCAGCAGCTTAGGCAGGGGGGATACTAATGAAAAACTGTTTTTT. Encoded protein: CASSLGRGDTNEKLFF. The whole variable domain, filled in from reference TRBV7-2 and TRBJ1-4, reads GAGVSQSPSNKVTEKGKDVELRCDPISGHTALYWYRQSLGQGLEFLIYFQGNSAPDKSGLPSDRFSAERTGGSVSTLTIQRTQQEDSAVYLCASSLGRGDTNEKLFFGSGTQLSVL.

The chain recombines TRBV11-3 with TRBJ2-3; D is unresolved. The CDR3 is made up of 11 amino acids. The V and J ends lost 5 bases and 5 bases respectively, with 5 bases between them. Germline V gene data show CDR1 as SGHNT and CDR2 as YENEEA. CDR3 nucleotides: TGTGCCAGCAGCACCGGAGATACGCAGTATTTT. Translated, it gives CASSTGDTQYF.

The rearrangement links TRBV27 to TRBJ2-7; TRBD2 aligns across 7 bases. The junction had 13 bases not matched to a gene; V was cut back by 6 bases and J by 5 bases. The CDR3 consists of 15 residues. CDR1 and CDR2 (germline): MNHEY, SMNVEV (reference sequence). The CDR3 sequence is CASRREERGNHEQYF. CDR3 in DNA: TGTGCCAGCAGGCGCGAGGAGCGGGGAAACCACGAGCAGTACTTC.

The genes are TRBV7-8 and TRBJ1-2; 7 bases match TRBD1. Germline V gene sequence: CDR1 SGHVS, CDR2 FQNEAQ. CDR3 length equals 16 residues. Unmatched junction bases numbered 13, after V lost 5 bases and J lost 4 bases. This CDR3 is CASSPQNGQARYGYTF. CDR3 DNA: TGTGCCAGCAGCCCCCAAAACGGACAGGCCCGCTATGGCTACACCTTC.

The rearrangement uses TRBV6-4 and TRBJ1-2, with D perhaps TRBD1 (6 bases). Trimming removed 8 bases from V and 6 bases from J, with 22 bases in between. CDR3 length: 15 residues. Germline V gene data show CDR1 as MRHNA and CDR2 as SNTAGT. This CDR3 reads CASRQYGGLGDGYTF. The CDR3 DNA reads as TGTGCCAGCCGCCAATACGGGGGGCTTGGAGATGGCTACACCTTC.

This chain links TRBV3-1 (or the pseudogene TRBV3-2) with TRBJ1-1; D might be TRBD1 (5 bases). The CDR3 loop spans 14 amino acids. Trimming shortened V by 1 base and J by 3 bases, and 9 bases separated the two germline ends. In germline, CDR1 is LGHDT, CDR2 YNNKEL (reference sequence). The CDR3 loop reads CASSQAGRYTEAFF. CDR3 bases: TGTGCCAGCAGCCAAGCAGGGAGGTACACTGAAGCTTTCTTT.

The V and J genes are TRBV5-6 and TRBJ2-5; 9 positions match TRBD1. Germline V gives CDR1 SGHDT, CDR2 YYEEEE. The junction had 6 bases not matched to a gene; V was cut back by 0 bases and J by 6 bases. The CDR3 has 15 amino acids. The CDR3 region is CASSLGTGAVKTQYF. CDR3 in DNA: TGTGCCAGCAGCTTGGGGACAGGGGCCGTGAAGACCCAGTACTTC.